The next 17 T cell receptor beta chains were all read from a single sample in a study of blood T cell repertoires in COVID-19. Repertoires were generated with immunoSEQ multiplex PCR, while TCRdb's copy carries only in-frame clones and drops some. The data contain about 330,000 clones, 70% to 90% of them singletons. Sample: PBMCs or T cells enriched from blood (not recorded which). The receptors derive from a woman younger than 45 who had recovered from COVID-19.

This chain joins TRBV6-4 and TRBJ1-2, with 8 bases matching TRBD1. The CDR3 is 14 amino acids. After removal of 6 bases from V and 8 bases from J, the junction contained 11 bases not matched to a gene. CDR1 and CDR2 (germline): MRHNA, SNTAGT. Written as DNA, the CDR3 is TGTGCCAGCAGCGACGGACAGGGCAACTGGGGCTACACCTTC. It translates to CASSDGQGNWGYTF.

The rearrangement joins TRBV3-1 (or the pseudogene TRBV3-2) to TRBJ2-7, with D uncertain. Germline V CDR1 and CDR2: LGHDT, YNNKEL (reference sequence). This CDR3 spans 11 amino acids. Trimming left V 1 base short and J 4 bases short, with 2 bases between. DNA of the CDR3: TGTGCCAGCAGCCAAGTATACGAGCAGTACTTC. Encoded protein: CASSQVYEQYF.

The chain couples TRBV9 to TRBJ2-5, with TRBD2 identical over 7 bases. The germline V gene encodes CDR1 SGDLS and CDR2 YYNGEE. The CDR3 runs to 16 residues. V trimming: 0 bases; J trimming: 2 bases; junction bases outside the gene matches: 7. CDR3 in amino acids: CASSVGPAGRQETQYF. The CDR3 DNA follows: TGTGCCAGCAGCGTAGGTCCAGCGGGGAGGCAAGAGACCCAGTACTTC.

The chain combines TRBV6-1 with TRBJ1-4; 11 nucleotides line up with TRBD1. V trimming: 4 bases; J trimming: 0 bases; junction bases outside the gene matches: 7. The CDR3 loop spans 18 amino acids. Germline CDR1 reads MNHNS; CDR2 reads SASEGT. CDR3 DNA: TGTGCCAGCAGTGTAGGACAGGGGGCGCCGGCAACTAATGAAAAACTGTTTTTT. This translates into CASSVGQGAPATNEKLFF.

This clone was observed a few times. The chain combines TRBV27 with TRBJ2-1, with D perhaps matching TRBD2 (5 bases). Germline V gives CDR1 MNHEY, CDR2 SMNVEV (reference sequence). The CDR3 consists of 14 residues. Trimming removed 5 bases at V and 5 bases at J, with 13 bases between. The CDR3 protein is CASSALRGNNEQFF. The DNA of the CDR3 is TGTGCCAGCAGTGCCCTCCGGGGAAACAATGAGCAGTTCTTC.

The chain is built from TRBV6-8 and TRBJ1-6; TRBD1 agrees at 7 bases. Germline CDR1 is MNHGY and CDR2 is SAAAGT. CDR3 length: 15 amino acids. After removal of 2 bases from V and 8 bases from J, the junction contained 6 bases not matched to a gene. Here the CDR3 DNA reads TGTGCCAGCAGTTACCGGGACAGTGGTTATTCACCCCTCCACTTT. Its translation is CASSYRDSGYSPLHF.

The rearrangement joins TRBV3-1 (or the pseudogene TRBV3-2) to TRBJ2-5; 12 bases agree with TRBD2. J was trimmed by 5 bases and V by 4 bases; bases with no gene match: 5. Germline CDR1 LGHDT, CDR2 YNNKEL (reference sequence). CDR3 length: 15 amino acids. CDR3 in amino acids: CASSRLAGGLETQYF. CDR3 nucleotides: TGTGCCAGCAGCCGCCTAGCGGGGGGGCTTGAGACCCAGTACTTC.

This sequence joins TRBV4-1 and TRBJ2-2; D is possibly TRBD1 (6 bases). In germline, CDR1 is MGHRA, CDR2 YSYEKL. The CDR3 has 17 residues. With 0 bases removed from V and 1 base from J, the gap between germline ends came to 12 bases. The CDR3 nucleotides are TGCGCCAGCAGCCAAGAGTCCTACAGGGAGAACACCGGGGAGCTGTTTTTT. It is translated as CASSQESYRENTGELFF.

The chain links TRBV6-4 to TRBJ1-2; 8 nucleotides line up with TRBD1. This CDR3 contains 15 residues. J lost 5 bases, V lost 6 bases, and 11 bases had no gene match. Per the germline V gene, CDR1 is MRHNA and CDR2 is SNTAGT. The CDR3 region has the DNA TGTGCCAGCAGCCCCTCAGGGGGCGCGGGGTATGGCTACACCTTC. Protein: CASSPSGGAGYGYTF.

CDR3: CASSSGTGGAKNIQYF. Written as DNA, the CDR3 is TGTGCCAGCAGCTCAGGGACAGGGGGCGCCAAAAACATTCAGTACTTC. V usage is TRBV27 and J usage is TRBJ2-4; 12 bases match TRBD1. The CDR3 extends over 16 amino acids. Germline V lookup: CDR1 MNHEY, CDR2 SMNVEV (reference sequence). J lost 1 base, V lost 6 bases, and 4 bases had no gene match.

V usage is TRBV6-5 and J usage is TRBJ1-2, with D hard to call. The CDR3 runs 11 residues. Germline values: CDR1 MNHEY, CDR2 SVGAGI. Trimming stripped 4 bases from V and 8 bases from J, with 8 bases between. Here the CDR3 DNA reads TGTGCCAGCAGTTCGGGGTGGGGCTACACCTTC. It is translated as CASSSGWGYTF.

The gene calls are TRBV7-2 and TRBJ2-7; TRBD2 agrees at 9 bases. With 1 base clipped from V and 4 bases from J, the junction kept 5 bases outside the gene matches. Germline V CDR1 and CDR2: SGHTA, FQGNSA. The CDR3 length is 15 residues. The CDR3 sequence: CASSLDSLAGYEQYF. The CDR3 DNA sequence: TGTGCCAGCAGCTTAGATTCCCTAGCGGGGTACGAGCAGTACTTC.

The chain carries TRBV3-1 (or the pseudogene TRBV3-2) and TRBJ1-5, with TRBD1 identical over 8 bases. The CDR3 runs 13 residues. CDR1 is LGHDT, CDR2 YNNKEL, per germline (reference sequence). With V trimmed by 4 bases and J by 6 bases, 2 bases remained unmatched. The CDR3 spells CASSPGGSQPQHF. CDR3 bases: TGTGCCAGCAGCCCAGGGGGCTCTCAGCCCCAGCATTTT.

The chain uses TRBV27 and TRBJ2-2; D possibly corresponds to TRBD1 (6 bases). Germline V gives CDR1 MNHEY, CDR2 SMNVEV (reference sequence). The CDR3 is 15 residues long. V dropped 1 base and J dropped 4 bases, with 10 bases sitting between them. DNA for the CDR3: TGTGCCAGCAGTTTATTACAGGGCGGCACCGGGGAGCTGTTTTTT. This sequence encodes CASSLLQGGTGELFF.

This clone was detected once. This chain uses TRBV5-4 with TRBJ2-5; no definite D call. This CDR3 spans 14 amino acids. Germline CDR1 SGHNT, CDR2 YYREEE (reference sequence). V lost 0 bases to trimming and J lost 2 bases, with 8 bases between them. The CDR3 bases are TGTGCCAGCAGCTTGGAACAGTTACAAGAGACCCAGTACTTC. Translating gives CASSLEQLQETQYF.

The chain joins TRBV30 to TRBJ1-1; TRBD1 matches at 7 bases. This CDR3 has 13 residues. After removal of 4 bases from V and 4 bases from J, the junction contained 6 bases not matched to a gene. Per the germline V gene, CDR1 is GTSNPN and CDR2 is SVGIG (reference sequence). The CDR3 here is CAWTRQGGTEAFF. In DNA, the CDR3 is TGTGCCTGGACTCGGCAGGGGGGCACTGAAGCTTTCTTT.

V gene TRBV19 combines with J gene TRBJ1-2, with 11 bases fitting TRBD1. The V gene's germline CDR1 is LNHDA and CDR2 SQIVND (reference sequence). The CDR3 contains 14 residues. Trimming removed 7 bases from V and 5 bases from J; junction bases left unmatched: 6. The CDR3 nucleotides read TGTGCCAGTACCCGGGACAGGGGGAGGTATGGCTACACCTTC. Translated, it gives CASTRDRGRYGYTF.